These 20 T cell receptor beta chains were sequenced from one sample in a study of blood T cells in healthy people across ages. The use of a sample-barcoded 5' primer and a J-beta primer mix characterized a second PCR of about 7 to 12 cycles. MiXCR, applied by TCRdb to the 5' RACE reads, yields one record per CDR3 protein. Of around 620,000 distinct CDR3 sequences in the sample, 25% to 30% were seen once. The sample consisted of blood. All receptors come from a woman in her seventies in good health.

V usage is TRBV7-2 and J usage is TRBJ2-3; weak D call: TRBD1 (6 bases). The CDR3 covers 15 residues. The V and J ends lost 1 base and 1 base respectively, with 9 bases between them. Germline V CDR1 and CDR2: SGHTA, FQGNSA. The CDR3 is CASSLDRARTDTQYF. In nucleotides, the CDR3 is TGTGCCAGCAGCTTAGACAGGGCCCGCACAGATACGCAGTATTTT.

In its sample, this clonotype was seen once. The junction does not match germline at one end; this may be a read error. The genes are TRBV12-3 or TRBV12-4 and TRBJ1-5; D is ambiguous. The CDR3 extends over 12 amino acids. The CDR3 DNA follows: TGTGCCAGCAATTTAGTTGTCCAGCCCCAGCATTTT. Its translation is CASNLVVQPQHF.

This clonotype was counted only a few times. This rearrangement joins TRBV28 to TRBJ1-4; tentative D call: TRBD1 (6 bases). In germline, CDR1 is MDHEN, CDR2 SYDVKM. The CDR3 is 15 residues long. The V gene lost 5 bases and the J gene lost 2 bases, with 12 bases spanning the gap. For the CDR3, the DNA is TGTGCCAGCAGTCCCGGGGGCAGGACTAATGAAAAACTGTTTTTT. The encoded protein is CASSPGGRTNEKLFF.

The CDR3 nucleotides read TGTGCCAGCAGGCCCGCTACTAGCGGGGGGGCCACCGGGGAGCTGTTTTTT. Its protein is CASRPATSGGATGELFF. J is TRBJ2-2 and V is TRBV6-1, with 13 bases matching TRBD2. The CDR3 spans 17 residues. Germline V gives CDR1 MNHNS, CDR2 SASEGT. The junction had 8 bases not matched to a gene; V was cut back by 6 bases and J by 4 bases.

J is TRBJ2-2 and V is TRBV7-3; 7 bases are shared with TRBD1. V dropped 6 bases and J dropped 7; count of bases not matched to a gene: 14. In germline, CDR1 is SGHTA, CDR2 FQGTGA. CDR3 size: 16 residues. CDR3 nucleotides: TGTGCCAGCAGTTTGGGACAGTTGGAACTGGGCGGGGAGCTGTTTTTT. Encoded protein: CASSLGQLELGGELFF.

The rearrangement joins TRBV7-2 to TRBJ2-3, with TRBD2 matching over 9 bases. Trimming removed 2 bases from V and 4 bases from J; junction bases left unmatched: 10. Germline CDR1 reads SGHTA; CDR2 reads FQGNSA. The CDR3 spans 17 residues. The CDR3 sequence: CASSLFLGAGGPDTQYF. The DNA for the CDR3 is TGTGCCAGCAGCTTATTCCTGGGTGCGGGGGGGCCAGATACGCAGTATTTT.

The chain couples TRBV24-1 to TRBJ2-1; 11 nucleotides line up with TRBD1. The germline V gene has CDR1 KGHDR and CDR2 SFDVKD. CDR3 size: 16 residues. With V trimmed by 4 bases and J by 4 bases, 5 bases remained unmatched. The CDR3 DNA is TGTGCCACCAGTGAAGACCGGGACAGGGGGTACAATGAGCAGTTCTTC. It codes for CATSEDRDRGYNEQFF.

Details on this clonotype: A junction boundary mismatches the germline segment, possibly from a read error. The chain employs TRBV7-7 and TRBJ2-7, with D maybe TRBD1 (5 bases). The CDR3 length is 13 residues. CDR1 is SSHAT and CDR2 is FNYEAQ in the germline V gene (reference sequence). DNA of the CDR3: TGTGCTAGCAGCTTCCAGGGTTCCGACGAGCAGTACTTC. Protein sequence: CASSFQGSDEQYF.

This clonotype was seen a handful of times. The chain couples TRBV29-1 to TRBJ2-4; the D gene is possibly TRBD2 (7 bases). This CDR3 is built from 14 residues. Trimming removed 6 bases from V and 5 bases from J, with 17 bases in between. Germline V lookup: CDR1 SQVTM, CDR2 ANQGSEA. This chain's CDR3 is CSVRTPGGQNIQYF. The CDR3 nucleotides read TGCAGCGTCCGCACTCCGGGGGGCCAAAACATTCAGTACTTC.

This clonotype was counted a few times. This CDR3 is CASKYSASSYEQYF. The DNA for the CDR3 is TGTGCCAGCAAATATAGCGCTAGCTCCTACGAGCAGTACTTC. The chain joins TRBV2 to TRBJ2-7, with a possible D match to TRBD2 (5 bases). This CDR3 contains 14 residues. Trimming removed 7 bases from V and 0 bases from J, with 13 bases in between. CDR1 is SNHLY and CDR2 is FYNNEI in the germline V gene.

This clonotype was detected a few times. The V call is TRBV4-3, the J call TRBJ2-5; D is unresolved. Germline assignment: CDR1 LGHNA and CDR2 YSLEER. The V and J ends lost 0 bases and 4 bases respectively, with 15 bases between them. The CDR3 covers 16 residues. In DNA, the CDR3 is TGCGCCAGCAGCCAAGATTTAGTTCCGGCTCGAGAGACCCAGTACTTC. The encoded protein is CASSQDLVPARETQYF.

The chain couples TRBV28 to TRBJ2-1, with 9 bases lining up with TRBD2. Looked up from germline, CDR1 is MDHEN and CDR2 is SYDVKM. The CDR3 runs to 17 residues. With 4 bases clipped from V and 9 bases from J, the junction kept 16 bases outside the gene matches. CDR3 loop: CASSSLPPGLARGEQFF. The CDR3 DNA reads TGTGCCAGCAGTTCCCTTCCCCCGGGACTAGCTAGGGGTGAGCAGTTCTTC.

The rearrangement joins TRBV6-5 to TRBJ2-1; 8 bases match TRBD1. Germline loops: CDR1 MNHEY, CDR2 SVGAGI. This CDR3 is built from 15 residues. V trimming: 2 bases; J trimming: 8 bases; junction bases outside the gene matches: 8. The DNA for the CDR3 is TGTGCCAGCAGTTACCAGGGGGCGAACCCCCATGAGCAGTTCTTC. As protein: CASSYQGANPHEQFF.

This CDR3 is CSARQNPGQGVTEAFF. The CDR3 DNA follows: TGCAGTGCTAGACAAAACCCGGGACAGGGAGTCACTGAAGCTTTCTTT. The chain employs TRBV20-1 and TRBJ1-1; TRBD1 aligns across 9 bases. This CDR3 spans 16 amino acids. Trimming cost V 2 bases and J 4 bases; bases outside gene matches: 11. CDR1 and CDR2 (germline): DFQATT, SNEGSKA (reference sequence).

A few counts support this clonotype. The chain recombines TRBV20-1 with TRBJ2-7, with TRBD2 matching over 8 bases. This CDR3 comprises 13 residues. The germline CDR1 and CDR2 sequences are DFQATT and SNEGSKA (reference sequence). The ends lost 2 bases at V and 7 bases at J; junction bases unmatched: 7. The CDR3 coding sequence is TGCAGTGCTAGAAGAGCGGGGGCCCCGGAGCAGTACTTC. It specifies CSARRAGAPEQYF.

CDR3 coding DNA: TGCGCCAGCAGAAGAACAGATCCGGAGACCCAGTACTTC. Amino acids: CASRRTDPETQYF. V and J are TRBV5-1 and TRBJ2-5, with D unresolved. Germline values: CDR1 SGHRS, CDR2 YFSETQ. V lost 5 bases and J lost 5, with 13 bases in between. CDR3 length: 13 amino acids.

V usage is TRBV20-1 and J usage is TRBJ2-1; D remains ambiguous. V lost 0 bases to trimming and J lost 0 bases, with 12 bases between them. The CDR3 loop spans 16 amino acids. Germline CDR1 and CDR2: DFQATT and SNEGSKA (reference sequence). CDR3 in DNA: TGCAGTGCTAGAGATGTCGCGGCCAGCTCCTACAATGAGCAGTTCTTC. This gives the protein CSARDVAASSYNEQFF.

There are a few counts of this clonotype. The chain joins TRBV12-3 or TRBV12-4 to TRBJ2-5; D is possibly TRBD2 (7 bases). The CDR3 consists of 16 residues. Trimming shortened V by 6 bases and J by 9 bases, and 26 bases separated the two germline ends. As DNA, the CDR3 is TGTGCCAGCAGCCTACTTGGCGGGGGCGAGGAGAGGTCCCAGTACTTC. It yields the protein CASSLLGGGEERSQYF.

The gene calls are TRBV25-1 and TRBJ2-2; 12 nucleotides line up with TRBD1. J gave up 7 bases and V 10 bases, and 10 bases lay outside the gene matches. Germline CDR1 and CDR2: MGHDK and SYGVNS. The CDR3 is 15 amino acids. DNA of the CDR3: TGTGCCACCTCCGGGACAGGGGGCGTCGGCGGGGAGCTGTTTTTT. It translates to CATSGTGGVGGELFF.

This clonotype occurred a few times. V usage is TRBV20-1 and J usage is TRBJ2-5; 10 nucleotides align to TRBD2. In germline, CDR1 is DFQATT, CDR2 SNEGSKA (reference sequence). This CDR3 comprises 14 residues. With 5 bases clipped from V and 4 bases from J, the junction kept 7 bases outside the gene matches. For the CDR3, the DNA is TGCAGTGCTGGGAATCTAGCGGGGGTAGAGACCCAGTACTTC. Translated, it gives CSAGNLAGVETQYF.